This TCR beta chain emerged from a study of neurological immune-mediated disorders. The CDR3 length is 16 residues. CDR1 is LNHNV, CDR2 YYDKDF, per germline (reference sequence). V shed 3 bases and J shed 4 bases, with 19 bases lying between them. TCRdb recomputed calls from the 5' RACE reads with MiXCR, one row per CDR3 protein. The sample carries about 88,000 distinct CDR3 sequences, around 3.3% recorded once. This clonotype was recorded at least ten times. The sample comprised PBMCs. V and J are TRBV15 and TRBJ2-7; a weak D match, TRBD1 (5 bases). The receptor was derived from a woman under 30 with multiple sclerosis. This CDR3 reads CATSSYFSWTNYEQYF. Here the CDR3 DNA reads TGTGCCACCAGCAGCTACTTCTCCTGGACAAATTACGAGCAGTACTTC.